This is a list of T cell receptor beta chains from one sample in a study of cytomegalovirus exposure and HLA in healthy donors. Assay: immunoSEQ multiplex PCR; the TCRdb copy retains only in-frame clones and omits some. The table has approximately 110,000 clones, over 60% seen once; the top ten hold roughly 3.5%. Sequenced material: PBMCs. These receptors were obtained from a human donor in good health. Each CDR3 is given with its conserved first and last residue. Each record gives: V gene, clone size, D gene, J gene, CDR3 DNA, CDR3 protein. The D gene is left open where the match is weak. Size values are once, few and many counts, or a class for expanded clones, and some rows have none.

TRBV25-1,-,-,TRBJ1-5,TGTGCCAGCAGTGACCGACAGGCTATCAATCAGCCCCAGCATTTT,CASSDRQAINQPQHF
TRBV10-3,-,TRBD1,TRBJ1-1,TGTGCCATCAGTTCAGGGGGTAACCTGAACACTGAAGCTTTCTTT,CAISSGGNLNTEAFF
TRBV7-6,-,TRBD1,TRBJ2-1,TGTGCCAGCAGCTTCGGACAGGCCTTCTACAATGAGCAGTTCTTC,CASSFGQAFYNEQFF
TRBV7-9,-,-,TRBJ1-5,TGTGCCAGCAGCTTAGGGCAGGGCTATCAGCCCCAGCATTTT,CASSLGQGYQPQHF
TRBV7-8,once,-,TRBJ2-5,TGTGCCAGCAGCTACCGAGACAGATGGCAAGAGACCCAGTACTTC,CASSYRDRWQETQYF
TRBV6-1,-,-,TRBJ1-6,TGTGCCAGCAGTGAACGAGAGGGTGGAGGTTCACCCCTCCACTTT,CASSEREGGGSPLHF
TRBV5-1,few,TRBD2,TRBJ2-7,TGCGCCAGCAGCTGGAGGGGACTAGCGGGAGGATGGCAGTACTTC,CASSWRGLAGGWQYF
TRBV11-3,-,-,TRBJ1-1,TGTGCCAGCAGTCTAAGCGGGACCACTGAAGCTTTCTTT,CASSLSGTTEAFF
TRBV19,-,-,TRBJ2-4,TGTGCCAGTAGTAACCGGGATGGGGCCAAAAACATTCAGTACTTC,CASSNRDGAKNIQYF
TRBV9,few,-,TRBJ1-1,TGTGCCAGCAGCGTAGCTCCAGGGGTGGCCACTGAAGCTTTCTTT,CASSVAPGVATEAFF
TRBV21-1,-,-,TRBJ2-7,TGTGCCAGCAGCAATGGAACAGCCCCGAAGGACTCCTACGAGCAGTACTTC,CASSNGTAPKDSYEQYF
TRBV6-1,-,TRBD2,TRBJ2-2,TGTGCCAGCAGTGAGGGACTAGCGGGAGGGTTCGGGGAGCTGTTTTTT,CASSEGLAGGFGELFF
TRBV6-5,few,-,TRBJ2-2,TGTGCCAGCAGGAGGAAGGCGAACACCGGGGAGCTGTTTTTT,CASRRKANTGELFF
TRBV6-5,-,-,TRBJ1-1,TGTGCCAGCAGTGTCCTATCGAACACTGAAGCTTTCTTT,CASSVLSNTEAFF
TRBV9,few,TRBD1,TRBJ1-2,TGTGCCAGCAGCTATACAGGGGACGAGGACTATGGCTACACCTTC,CASSYTGDEDYGYTF
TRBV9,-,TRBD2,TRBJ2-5,TGTGCCAGCAGCGTAATGCCTAGCGGGAGTCGAGAGACCCAGTACTTC,CASSVMPSGSRETQYF
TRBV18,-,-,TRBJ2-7,TGTGCCAGCTCACCAGGTCCCGACTTCGTCCGAGAGCAGTACTTC,CASSPGPDFVREQYF
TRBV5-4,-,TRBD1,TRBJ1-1,TGTGCCAGCAGCGCTACCGGGACAGGGTCGGCTTTCTTT,CASSATGTGSAFF
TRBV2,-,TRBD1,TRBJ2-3,TGTGCCAGCACCCTTCCGGGACAGGGAATGAGGACGCAGTATTTT,CASTLPGQGMRTQYF
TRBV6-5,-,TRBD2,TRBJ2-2,TGTGCCAGCAGTTACGTAGCGGGGCAGAACACCGGGGAGCTGTTTTTT,CASSYVAGQNTGELFF
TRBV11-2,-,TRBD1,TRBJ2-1,TGTGCCAGCAGATCCGACAGGGGCCCCTACAATGAGCAGTTCTTC,CASRSDRGPYNEQFF
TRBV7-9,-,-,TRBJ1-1,TGTGCCAGCAGCTCCATCAACACTGAAGCTTTCTTT,CASSSINTEAFF
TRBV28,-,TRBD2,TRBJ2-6,TGTGCCAGCAGTCCCCCGGGGGGGACGGGGGCCAACGTCCTGACTTTC,CASSPPGGTGANVLTF
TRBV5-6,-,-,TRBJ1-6,TGTGCCAGCAGCTTGTTTAGTTCACCCCTCCACTTT,CASSLFSSPLHF
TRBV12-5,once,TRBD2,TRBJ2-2,TGTGCTAGTGGCCGGGGGGGGCAAGGGGCCGGGGAGCTGTTTTTT,CASGRGGQGAGELFF
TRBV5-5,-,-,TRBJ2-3,TGTGCCATATCTTCGGGACTTAGCACAGATACGCAGTATTTT,CAISSGLSTDTQYF
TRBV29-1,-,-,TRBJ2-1,TGCAGCGTAGAGCGGTCAGTCAATGAGCAGTTCTTC,CSVERSVNEQFF
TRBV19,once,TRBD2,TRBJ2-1,TGTGCCAGTAGCACTAGCGGGATTCGGTCCTACAATGAGCAGTTCTTC,CASSTSGIRSYNEQFF
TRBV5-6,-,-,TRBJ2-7,TGTGCCAGCAGCTGGGGCACTGGTTACGAGCAGTACTTC,CASSWGTGYEQYF
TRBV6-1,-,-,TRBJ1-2,TGTGCCAGCAGTGGGGGACTTGACAGAACTAACAACTATGGCTACACCTTC,CASSGGLDRTNNYGYTF
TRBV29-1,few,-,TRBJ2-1,TGCAGCTCACACTCGACAGGGAGGAATGAGCAGTTCTTC,CSSHSTGRNEQFF
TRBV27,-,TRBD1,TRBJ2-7,TGTGCCAGCAGTTTATCCTGGACAGGGGGCTTCACCTACGAGCAGTACTTC,CASSLSWTGGFTYEQYF
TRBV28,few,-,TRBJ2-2,TGTGCCAGCAGTCCCCTGATCCCACTCTTACTGTTTTTT,CASSPLIPLLLFF
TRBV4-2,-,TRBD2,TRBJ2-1,TGTGCCAGCAGCCAAGGGACTAGCGGTTACTCCTACAATGAGCAGTTCTTC,CASSQGTSGYSYNEQFF
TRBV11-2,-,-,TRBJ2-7,TGTGCCAGCAGGTCCGCCTACGAGCAGTACTTC,CASRSAYEQYF
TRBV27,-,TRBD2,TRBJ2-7,TGTGCCAGCAGTTTTACTCCGGGACTAGCGGAATACGAGCAGTACTTC,CASSFTPGLAEYEQYF